This T cell receptor beta chain was sequenced in a study of T cells after yellow fever vaccination. Background on the study: Fractions containing few cells were prepared with SMART-Seq v4 Ultra Low Input.

They built TCR cDNA with 5'RACE template switching, a step that put in a universal primer site and UMIs. TCRdb ran MiXCR on the 5' RACE reads and lists one entry per CDR3 protein. The table includes 250,000 to 400,000 distinct CDR3 sequences, roughly 4.3% detected once. The CDR3 has 15 residues. CDR1 is KGHSH, CDR2 LQKENI, per germline. The V and J ends lost 6 bases and 5 bases respectively, with 14 bases between them. Whole-study results and caveats: The secondary response peaked faster, at day 5 versus 15, but was weaker. Although most clonotypes did not, a small share appeared in both CD4 and CD8 compartments.

This clonotype was observed a few times. Antigen: not known. Sequencing used PBMCs, obtained 5 days after the yellow fever booster vaccination. V and J are TRBV18 and TRBJ1-6; D not resolved. This sequence was found in a young man who received the YFV17D yellow fever vaccine. Here the CDR3 reads CASSQLLGDNSPLHF. Written as DNA, the CDR3 is TGTGCCAGCTCCCAACTCTTAGGTGATAATTCACCCCTCCACTTT.